The table lists the clone carrying this T cell receptor beta chain with many counts. Its antigen remains unknown. The data stem from a study of T cells in Graves' hyperthyroidism and ophthalmopathy. TCR beta CDR3 sequences were amplified from RNA transcripts. The HTBI primer set drove a first-round RT-PCR of the TCR CDR3. TCRdb independently ran MiXCR on the multiplex PCR reads; one entry per CDR3 protein. This table has about 520,000 distinct CDR3 sequences, around 24% appearing once. Germline loops: CDR1 LNHDA, CDR2 SQIVND (reference sequence). CDR3 length equals 16 residues. V shed 7 bases and J shed 4 bases, with 22 bases lying between them. Uncontrolled infections, other autoimmune diseases, pregnancy or lactation led to exclusion of patients. Cells are PBMCs isolated from around 9.4 ml of fresh blood. Study results and caveats: Within blood appeared most thyroid clonotypes that had expanded above 0.001. Stable hyperthyroidism was separated from ophthalmopathy by a model based on 13 V-J features.

This clonotype was sampled from a woman aged 30 to 39 with Graves' ophthalmopathy. Sequencing was performed on blood. This chain uses TRBV19 with TRBJ1-1; D possibly corresponds to TRBD1 (6 bases). The CDR3 sequence: CASTVYVGGESTEAFF. The CDR3 nucleotides read TGTGCCAGTACCGTGTATGTGGGGGGCGAGAGCACTGAAGCTTTCTTT.